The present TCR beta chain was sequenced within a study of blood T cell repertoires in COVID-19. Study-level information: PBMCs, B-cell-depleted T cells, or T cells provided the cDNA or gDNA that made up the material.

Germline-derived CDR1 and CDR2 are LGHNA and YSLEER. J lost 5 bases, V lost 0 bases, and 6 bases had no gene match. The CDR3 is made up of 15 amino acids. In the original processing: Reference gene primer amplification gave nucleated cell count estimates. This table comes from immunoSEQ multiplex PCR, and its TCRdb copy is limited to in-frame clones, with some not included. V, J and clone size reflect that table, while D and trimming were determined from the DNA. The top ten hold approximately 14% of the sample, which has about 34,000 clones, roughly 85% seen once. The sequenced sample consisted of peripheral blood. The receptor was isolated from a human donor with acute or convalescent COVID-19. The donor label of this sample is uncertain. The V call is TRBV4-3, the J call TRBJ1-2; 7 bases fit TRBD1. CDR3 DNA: TGCGCCAGCAGCCAAGATCGGGACAGTTATTATGGCTACACCTTC. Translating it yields CASSQDRDSYYGYTF.